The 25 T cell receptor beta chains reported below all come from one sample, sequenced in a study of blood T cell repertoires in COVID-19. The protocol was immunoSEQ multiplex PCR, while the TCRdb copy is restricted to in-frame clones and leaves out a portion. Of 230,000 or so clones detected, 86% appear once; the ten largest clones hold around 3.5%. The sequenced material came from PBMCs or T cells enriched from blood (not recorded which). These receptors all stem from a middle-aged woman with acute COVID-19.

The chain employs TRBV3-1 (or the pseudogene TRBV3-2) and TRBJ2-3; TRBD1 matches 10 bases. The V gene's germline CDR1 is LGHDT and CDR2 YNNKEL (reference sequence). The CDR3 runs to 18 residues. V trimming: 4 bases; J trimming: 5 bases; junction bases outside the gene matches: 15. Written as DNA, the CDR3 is TGTGCCAGCAGCCTGCAGGTTGACCCGGACAGGGGGAAAGATACGCAGTATTTT. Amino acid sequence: CASSLQVDPDRGKDTQYF.

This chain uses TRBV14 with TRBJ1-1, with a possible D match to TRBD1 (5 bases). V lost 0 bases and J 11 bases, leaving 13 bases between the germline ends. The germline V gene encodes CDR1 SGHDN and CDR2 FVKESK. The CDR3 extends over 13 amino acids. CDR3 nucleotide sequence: TGTGCCAGCAGCCAAGACAGGGTGGAACGGGCTTTCTTT. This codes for CASSQDRVERAFF.

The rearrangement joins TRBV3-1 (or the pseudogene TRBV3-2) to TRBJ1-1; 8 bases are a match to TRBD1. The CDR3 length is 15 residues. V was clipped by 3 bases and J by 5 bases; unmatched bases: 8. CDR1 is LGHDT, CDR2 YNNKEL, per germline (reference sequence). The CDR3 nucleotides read TGTGCCAGCAGCCATCCCGGACAGGGTTGGACTGAAGCTTTCTTT. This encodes CASSHPGQGWTEAFF.

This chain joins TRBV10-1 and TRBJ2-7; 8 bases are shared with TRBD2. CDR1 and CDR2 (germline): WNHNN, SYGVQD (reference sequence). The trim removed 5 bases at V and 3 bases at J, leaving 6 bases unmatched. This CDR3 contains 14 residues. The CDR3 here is CASSTWGLDYEQYV. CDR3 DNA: TGCGCCAGCAGTACTTGGGGACTAGACTACGAGCAGTACGTC.

The CDR3 loop is CASRASGDEKLFF. The DNA for the CDR3 is TGCGCCAGCAGGGCTTCAGGGGATGAAAAACTGTTTTTT. V gene TRBV5-1 combines with J gene TRBJ1-4; possibly TRBD1 for D (6 bases). Germline V CDR1 and CDR2: SGHRS, YFSETQ. Trimming shortened V by 5 bases and J by 6 bases, and 11 bases separated the two germline ends. The CDR3 contains 13 residues. The full variable domain, in which reference TRBV5-1 and TRBJ1-4 provide the parts outside the CDR3, is KAGVTQTPRYLIKTRGQQVTLSCSPISGHRSVSWYQQTPGQGLQFLFEYFSETQRNKGNFPGRFSGRQFSNSRSEMNVSTLELGDSALYLCASRASGDEKLFFGSGTQLSVL.

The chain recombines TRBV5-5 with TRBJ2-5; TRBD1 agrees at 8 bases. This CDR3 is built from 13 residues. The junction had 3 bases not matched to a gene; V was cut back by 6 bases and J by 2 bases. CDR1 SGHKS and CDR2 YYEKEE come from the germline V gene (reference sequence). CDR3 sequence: CASNWDRQETQYF. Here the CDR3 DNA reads TGTGCCAGCAACTGGGACAGGCAAGAGACCCAGTACTTC. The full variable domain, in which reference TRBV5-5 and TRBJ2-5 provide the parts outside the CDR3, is DAGVTQSPTHLIKTRGQQVTLRCSPISGHKSVSWYQQVLGQGPQFIFQYYEKEERGRGNFPDRFSARQFPNYSSELNVNALLLGDSALYLCASNWDRQETQYFGPGTRLLVL.

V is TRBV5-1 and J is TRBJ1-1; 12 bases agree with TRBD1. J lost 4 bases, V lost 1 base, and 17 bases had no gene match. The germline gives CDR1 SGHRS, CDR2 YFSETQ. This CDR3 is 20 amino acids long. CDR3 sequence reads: CASSLLPSGQGAILGTEAFF. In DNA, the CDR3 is TGCGCCAGCAGCTTGTTGCCTTCGGGACAGGGGGCAATATTAGGCACTGAAGCTTTCTTT.

The CDR3 spells CASSQTGYTEAFF. In nucleotides, the CDR3 is TGTGCCAGCAGTCAAACAGGGTACACTGAAGCTTTCTTT. The chain employs TRBV6-5 and TRBJ1-1, with D maybe TRBD1 (6 bases). Germline assignment: CDR1 MNHEY and CDR2 SVGAGI. There are 13 residues in the CDR3. Trimming shortened V by 5 bases and J by 3 bases, and 10 bases separated the two germline ends.

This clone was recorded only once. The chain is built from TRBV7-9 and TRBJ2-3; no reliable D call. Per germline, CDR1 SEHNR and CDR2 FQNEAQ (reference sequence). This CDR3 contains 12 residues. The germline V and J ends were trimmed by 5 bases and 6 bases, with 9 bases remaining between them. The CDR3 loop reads CASSQDGDTQYF. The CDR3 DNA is TGTGCCAGCAGCCAGGATGGGGATACGCAGTATTTT.

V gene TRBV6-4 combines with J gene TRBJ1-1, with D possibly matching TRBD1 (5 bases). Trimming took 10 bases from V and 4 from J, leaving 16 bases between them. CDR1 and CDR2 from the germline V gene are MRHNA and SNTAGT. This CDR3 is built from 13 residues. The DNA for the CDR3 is TGTGCCACCTCCGGAGGGGAGGGCACTGAAGCTTTCTTT. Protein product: CATSGGEGTEAFF.

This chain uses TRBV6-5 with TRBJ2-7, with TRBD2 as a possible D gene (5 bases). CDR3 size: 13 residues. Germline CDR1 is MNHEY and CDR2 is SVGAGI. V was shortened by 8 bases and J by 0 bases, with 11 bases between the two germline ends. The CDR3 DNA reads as TGTGCCAGCTCCCGAGGGAGCTCCTACGAGCAGTACGTC. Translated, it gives CASSRGSSYEQYV.

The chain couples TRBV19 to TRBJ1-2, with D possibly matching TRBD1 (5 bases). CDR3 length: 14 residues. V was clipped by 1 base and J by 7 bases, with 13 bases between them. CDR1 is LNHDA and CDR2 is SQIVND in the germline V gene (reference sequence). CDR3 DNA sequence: TGTGCCAGTAGTATAGGCCCCTCAGGGTCTGGCTACACCTTC. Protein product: CASSIGPSGSGYTF.

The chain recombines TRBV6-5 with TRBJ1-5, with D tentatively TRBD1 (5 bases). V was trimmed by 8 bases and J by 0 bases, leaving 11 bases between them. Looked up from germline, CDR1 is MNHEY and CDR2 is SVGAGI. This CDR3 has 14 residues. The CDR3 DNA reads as TGTGCCAGCTTCGGACACTTTAGCAATCAGCCCCAGCATTTT. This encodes CASFGHFSNQPQHF.

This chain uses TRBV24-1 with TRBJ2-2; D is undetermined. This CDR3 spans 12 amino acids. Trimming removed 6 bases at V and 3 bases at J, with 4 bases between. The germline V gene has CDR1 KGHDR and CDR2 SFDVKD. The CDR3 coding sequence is TGTGCCACCAGTCCGTACACCGGGGAGCTGTTTTTT. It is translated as CATSPYTGELFF.

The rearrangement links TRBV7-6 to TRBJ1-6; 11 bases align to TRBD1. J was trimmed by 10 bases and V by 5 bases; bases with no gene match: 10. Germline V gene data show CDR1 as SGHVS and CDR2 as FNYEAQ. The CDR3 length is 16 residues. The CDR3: CASSPQGTGGDSPLHF. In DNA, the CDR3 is TGTGCCAGCAGCCCCCAAGGGACAGGGGGGGACTCACCCCTCCACTTT.

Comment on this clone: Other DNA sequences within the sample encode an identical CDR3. The CDR3 bases are TGCGCCAGCAGCTCGGGGACAGGGGGCAATGAGCAGTTCTTC. Protein: CASSSGTGGNEQFF. The chain is built from TRBV5-1 and TRBJ2-1; 11 bases agree with TRBD1. From germline, CDR1 is SGHRS and CDR2 YFSETQ. V lost 3 bases and J lost 6; bases outside the gene matches: 2. This CDR3 spans 14 amino acids.

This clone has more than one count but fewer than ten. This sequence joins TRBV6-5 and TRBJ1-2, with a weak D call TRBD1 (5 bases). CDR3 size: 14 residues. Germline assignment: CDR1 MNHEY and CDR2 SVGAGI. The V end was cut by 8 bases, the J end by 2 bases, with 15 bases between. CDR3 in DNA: TGTGCCAGCGCCGACGACGGGGGAAACTATGGCTACACCTTC. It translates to CASADDGGNYGYTF.

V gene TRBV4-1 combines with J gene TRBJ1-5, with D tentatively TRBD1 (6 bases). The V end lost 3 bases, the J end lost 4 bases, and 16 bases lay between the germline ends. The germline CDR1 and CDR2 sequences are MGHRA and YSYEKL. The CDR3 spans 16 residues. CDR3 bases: TGCGCCAGCAGCCAGTACCTGGACAGCCGAAATCAGCCCCAGCATTTT. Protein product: CASSQYLDSRNQPQHF.

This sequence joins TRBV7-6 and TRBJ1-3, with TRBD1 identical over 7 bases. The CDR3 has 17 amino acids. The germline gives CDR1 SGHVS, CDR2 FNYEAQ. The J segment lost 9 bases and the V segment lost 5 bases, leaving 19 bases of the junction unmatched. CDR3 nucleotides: TGTGCCAGCAGCGATAGGGGTTTAACGACAGGGCGATTCACCATATATTTT. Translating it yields CASSDRGLTTGRFTIYF.

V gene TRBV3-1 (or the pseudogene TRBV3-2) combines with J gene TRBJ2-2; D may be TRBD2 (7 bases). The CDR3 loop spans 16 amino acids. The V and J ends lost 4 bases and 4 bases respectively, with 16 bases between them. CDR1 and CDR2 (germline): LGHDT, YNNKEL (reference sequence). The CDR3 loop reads CASSPFMGGRTGELFF. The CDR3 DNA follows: TGTGCCAGCAGCCCTTTTATGGGGGGGCGCACCGGGGAGCTGTTTTTT.

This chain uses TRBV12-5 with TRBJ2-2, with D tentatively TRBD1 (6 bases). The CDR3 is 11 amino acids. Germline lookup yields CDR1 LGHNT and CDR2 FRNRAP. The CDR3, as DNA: TGTGCGGTACAGGGCACCGGGGAGCTGTTTTTT. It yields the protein CAVQGTGELFF. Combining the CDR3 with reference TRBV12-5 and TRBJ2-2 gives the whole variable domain DARVTQTPRHKVTEMGQEVTMRCQPILGHNTVFWYRQTMMQGLELLAYFRNRAPLDDSGMPKDRFSAEMPDATLATLKIQPSEPRDSAVYFCAVQGTGELFFGEGSRLTVL.

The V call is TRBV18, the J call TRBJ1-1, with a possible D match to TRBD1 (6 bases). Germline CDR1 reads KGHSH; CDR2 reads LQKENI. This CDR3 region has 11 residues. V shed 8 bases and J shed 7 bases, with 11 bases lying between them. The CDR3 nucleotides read TGTGCCAGCACGACAGGACTTGAAGCTTTCTTT. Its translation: CASTTGLEAFF.

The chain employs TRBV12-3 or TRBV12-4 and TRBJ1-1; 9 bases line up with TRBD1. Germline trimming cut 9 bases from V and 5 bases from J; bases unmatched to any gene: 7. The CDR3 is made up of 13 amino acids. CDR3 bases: TGTGCCAGTAACAGGGGGCTGGGGACTGAAGCTTTCTTT. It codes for CASNRGLGTEAFF.

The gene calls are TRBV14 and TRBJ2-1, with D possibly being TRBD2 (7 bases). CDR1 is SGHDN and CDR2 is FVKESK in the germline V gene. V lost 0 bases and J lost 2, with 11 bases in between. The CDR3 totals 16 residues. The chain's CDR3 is CASSQEVGGPYNEQFF. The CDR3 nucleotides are TGTGCCAGCAGCCAAGAAGTCGGGGGGCCCTACAATGAGCAGTTCTTC.

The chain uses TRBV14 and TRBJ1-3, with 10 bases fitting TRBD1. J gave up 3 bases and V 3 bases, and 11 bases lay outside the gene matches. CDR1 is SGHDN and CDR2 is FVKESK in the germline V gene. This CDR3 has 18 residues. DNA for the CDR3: TGTGCCAGCAGCCACCGGGACAGGGGTCGGGGTTTTGGAAACACCATATATTTT. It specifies CASSHRDRGRGFGNTIYF.